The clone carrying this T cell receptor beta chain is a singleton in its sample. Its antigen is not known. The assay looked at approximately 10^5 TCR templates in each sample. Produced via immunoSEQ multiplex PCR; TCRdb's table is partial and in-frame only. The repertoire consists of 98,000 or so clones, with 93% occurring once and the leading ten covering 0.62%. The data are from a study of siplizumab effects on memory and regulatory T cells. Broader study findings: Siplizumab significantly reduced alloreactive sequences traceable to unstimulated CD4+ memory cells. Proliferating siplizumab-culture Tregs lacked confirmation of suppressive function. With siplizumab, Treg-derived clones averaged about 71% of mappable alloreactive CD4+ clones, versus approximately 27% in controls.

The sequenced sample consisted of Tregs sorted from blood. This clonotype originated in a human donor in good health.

The CDR3 is CASSGGTGRTGELFF. CDR3 DNA sequence: TGTGCCAGCAGCGGCGGGACAGGGAGAACCGGGGAGCTGTTTTTT. The V and J genes are TRBV9 and TRBJ2-2; 9 bases map to TRBD1. This CDR3 is built from 15 residues. In germline, CDR1 is SGDLS, CDR2 YYNGEE. J lost 5 bases, V lost 3 bases, and 5 bases had no gene match. The whole variable domain, filled in from reference TRBV9 and TRBJ2-2, reads DSGVTQTPKHLITATGQRVTLRCSPRSGDLSVYWYQQSLDQGLQFLIQYYNGEERAKGNILERFSAQQFPDLHSELNLSSLELGDSALYFCASSGGTGRTGELFFGEGSRLTVL.